This entry lists 24 T cell receptor beta chains sequenced from one sample in a study of T cells in Graves' hyperthyroidism and ophthalmopathy. Amplified TCR beta CDR3 regions derived from RNA transcripts. Researchers ran a first-round RT-PCR on the TCR CDR3 using the HTBI primer set. From the multiplex PCR reads, TCRdb called clonotypes with MiXCR, one entry per CDR3 protein. Among hundreds of thousands of distinct CDR3 sequences listed, just under 25% were seen once. Material: blood. The receptors shown here come from a man in his forties or fifties with Graves' hyperthyroidism.

About this clonotype itself: This sequence may be a read error, since a much larger clone differs from it by one base. The J gene is TRBJ2-7, the V gene TRBV29-1, with 7 bases lining up with TRBD1. The CDR3 is 11 residues long. Looked up from germline, CDR1 is SQVTM and CDR2 is ANQGSEA. The junction had 9 bases not matched to a gene; V was cut back by 7 bases and J by 9 bases. In DNA, the CDR3 is TGCAGCGGGGGGACAGAGGACAGGCAGTACTTC. Translating gives CSGGTEDRQYF.

In its sample, this clonotype was seen many times. The J gene is TRBJ2-3, the V gene TRBV7-3; D is perhaps TRBD1 (6 bases). Germline V gene data show CDR1 as SGHTA and CDR2 as FQGTGA. The CDR3 extends over 15 amino acids. V was clipped by 3 bases and J by 6 bases, with 16 bases between them. The CDR3 DNA follows: TGTGCCAGCAGCTTGTACGGGACACAGCCGGATACGCAGTATTTT. Translation gives CASSLYGTQPDTQYF.

This clonotype was counted only a few times. The chain joins TRBV7-3 to TRBJ2-1, with 8 bases lining up with TRBD1. The V segment lost 5 bases and the J segment 7 bases; nucleotides outside the gene matches: 4. Germline assignment: CDR1 SGHTA and CDR2 FQGTGA. This CDR3 is 13 amino acids long. The CDR3 sequence is CASSSNRGNEQFF. CDR3 in DNA: TGTGCCAGCAGCAGTAACAGGGGGAATGAGCAGTTCTTC.

This clonotype appeared many times. V usage is TRBV13 and J usage is TRBJ2-7, with no clear D. V was pared by 5 bases and J by 3 bases, with 5 bases between. The CDR3 sequence is 11 residues long. Germline V gives CDR1 PRHDT, CDR2 FYEKMQ (reference sequence). The CDR3 nucleotides are TGTGCCAGCAGCATCAACTACGAGCAGTACTTC. It yields the protein CASSINYEQYF.

This clonotype was seen ten or more times. This sequence joins TRBV27 and TRBJ2-3, with 9 positions matching TRBD2. The CDR3 contains 16 residues. The J segment lost 4 bases and the V segment lost 5 bases, leaving 10 bases of the junction unmatched. Germline values: CDR1 MNHEY, CDR2 SMNVEV (reference sequence). The CDR3: CASSPLAGVLADTQYF. The CDR3 bases are TGTGCCAGCAGTCCCTTAGCGGGAGTTCTTGCAGATACGCAGTATTTT.

This clonotype has at least ten counts. The chain uses TRBV6-1 and TRBJ1-1; 8 bases align to TRBD1. Germline loops: CDR1 MNHNS, CDR2 SASEGT. Losses at the gene ends were 4 bases for V and 0 bases for J; bases not matched to a gene: 10. CDR3 length: 17 residues. The CDR3 sequence is CASSAVAGTGMNTEAFF. The CDR3 region has the DNA TGTGCCAGCAGTGCCGTGGCCGGGACAGGCATGAACACTGAAGCTTTCTTT.

This clonotype was counted only a few times. The chain uses TRBV5-1 and TRBJ2-2, with 7 bases fitting TRBD1. Germline V gene sequence: CDR1 SGHRS, CDR2 YFSETQ. The CDR3 covers 14 residues. The trim removed 9 bases at V and 3 bases at J, leaving 8 bases unmatched. The CDR3 reads CATSSTGDTGELFF. The CDR3 DNA reads TGCGCCACCTCATCCACAGGGGACACCGGGGAGCTGTTTTTT.

A few counts support this clonotype. The genes are TRBV20-1 and TRBJ2-5; the match to TRBD2 covers 15 bases. Looked up from germline, CDR1 is DFQATT and CDR2 is SNEGSKA (reference sequence). V lost 5 bases and J lost 5; bases outside the gene matches: 9. CDR3 length equals 16 residues. The CDR3 here is CSAHGLAGGLGETQYF. In DNA, the CDR3 is TGCAGTGCTCATGGACTAGCGGGAGGGCTAGGGGAGACCCAGTACTTC.

This chain links TRBV28 with TRBJ2-3; weak D call: TRBD1 (6 bases). The CDR3 is 14 amino acids. Germline V gene data show CDR1 as MDHEN and CDR2 as SYDVKM. With 6 bases removed from V and 1 base from J, the gap between germline ends came to 11 bases. The CDR3: CASRFPGGTDTQYF. As DNA, the CDR3 is TGTGCCAGCAGATTCCCAGGGGGCACAGATACGCAGTATTTT.

This sequence joins TRBV2 and TRBJ1-5; TRBD1 aligns across 9 bases. The CDR3 totals 14 residues. After removal of 10 bases from V and 6 bases from J, the junction contained 10 bases not matched to a gene. Germline CDR1 and CDR2: SNHLY and FYNNEI. CDR3 sequence: CATGRTGGFQPQHF. CDR3 DNA sequence: TGTGCCACCGGGAGAACAGGGGGCTTTCAGCCCCAGCATTTT.

The chain couples TRBV20-1 to TRBJ2-7, with 9 bases lining up with TRBD1. The CDR3 sequence is 15 residues long. V was pared by 3 bases and J by 6 bases, with 12 bases of the junction left unmatched. The germline gives CDR1 DFQATT, CDR2 SNEGSKA (reference sequence). Written as DNA, the CDR3 is TGCAGTGCTAGGGACAGGGGATCGTTGGGTTCCGAGCAGTACTTC. It translates to CSARDRGSLGSEQYF.

In this sample, this clonotype turned up a few times. This sequence joins TRBV7-2 and TRBJ2-1; 15 positions match TRBD2. V lost 0 bases, J lost 9 bases, and 12 bases stayed unmatched. CDR1 is SGHTA, CDR2 FQGNSA, per germline. The CDR3 consists of 19 residues. DNA of the CDR3: TGTGCCAGCAGCTTAGCAGCAGTTCCGGGACTAGCGGGAGGATCTGAGCAGTTCTTC. Its translation: CASSLAAVPGLAGGSEQFF.

This clonotype was seen more than once but under ten times. V gene TRBV3-1 combines with J gene TRBJ1-2; no definite D call. CDR1 and CDR2 (germline): LGHDT, YNNKEL (reference sequence). V lost 1 base and J 4 bases, leaving 7 bases between the germline ends. This CDR3 comprises 13 residues. The CDR3 sequence is CASSQVQTYGYTF. CDR3 bases: TGTGCCAGCAGCCAAGTCCAGACCTATGGCTACACCTTC.

This clonotype was detected many times. The CDR3 reads CASSLGSPSYNEQFF. The CDR3 coding sequence is TGTGCCAGCAGCTTAGGCAGTCCTTCCTACAATGAGCAGTTCTTC. V is TRBV7-3 and J is TRBJ2-1, with no clear D. Trimming pared 2 bases from V and 1 base from J, leaving 9 bases between. The CDR3 length is 15 residues. Germline lookup yields CDR1 SGHTA and CDR2 FQGTGA.

This clonotype was counted a few times. The chain employs TRBV3-1 and TRBJ2-3; D ambiguous. The CDR3 runs to 18 residues. Trimming removed 2 bases at V and 0 bases at J, with 18 bases between. Germline V gives CDR1 LGHDT, CDR2 YNNKEL (reference sequence). CDR3 nucleotide sequence: TGTGCCAGCAGCCAAATGGGAACTTCTACCTCTAGCACAGATACGCAGTATTTT. The encoded protein is CASSQMGTSTSSTDTQYF.

V is TRBV10-3 and J is TRBJ1-1, with D unclear. Germline-derived CDR1 and CDR2 are ENHRY and SYGVKD. CDR3 length: 12 amino acids. The ends were cut back, 7 bases at V and 4 bases at J, with 10 bases in the middle. As DNA, the CDR3 is TGTGCCATCACCGACTTGGGCACTGAAGCTTTCTTT. It translates to CAITDLGTEAFF.

In this sample, this clonotype turned up a few times. CDR3 region: CASSLAGNTIYF. The CDR3 DNA is TGTGCCAGCAGCTTAGCTGGAAACACCATATATTTT. The J gene is TRBJ1-3, the V gene TRBV7-6; D uncertain. With 0 bases removed from V and 3 bases from J, the gap between germline ends came to 0 bases. CDR1 is SGHVS and CDR2 is FNYEAQ in the germline V gene. This CDR3 is built from 12 residues.

CDR3 in amino acids: CASSYLAGTEQFF. For the CDR3, the DNA is TGTGCCAGCAGTTACTTGGCAGGGACTGAGCAGTTCTTC. The J gene is TRBJ2-1, the V gene TRBV6-5; either TRBD1 or TRBD2 may supply D (5 bases each). This CDR3 is 13 amino acids long. Germline CDR1 and CDR2: MNHEY and SVGAGI. V was trimmed by 1 base and J by 9 bases, leaving 10 bases between them.

This clonotype was counted a few times. The chain carries TRBV27 and TRBJ2-7, with D tentatively TRBD1 or TRBD2 (5 bases each). V shed 4 bases and J shed 6 bases, with 19 bases lying between them. This CDR3 comprises 15 residues. The V gene's germline CDR1 is MNHEY and CDR2 SMNVEV (reference sequence). The CDR3 nucleotides are TGTGCCAGCAGTTACTCCAGTCCGGGGCGCGGCGAGCAGTACTTC. Translated, it gives CASSYSSPGRGEQYF.

This clonotype was counted ten times or more. V usage is TRBV12-3 or TRBV12-4 and J usage is TRBJ2-5; TRBD1 matches at 10 bases. This CDR3 has 16 amino acids. V shed 4 bases, J shed 2 bases, and the junction held 7 bases outside the gene matches. CDR3 sequence reads: CASSSRTGGLQETQYF. The DNA of the CDR3 is TGTGCCAGCAGTTCGAGGACAGGGGGACTACAAGAGACCCAGTACTTC.

This clonotype turned up a few times. This chain links TRBV27 with TRBJ1-6; D gene unclear. In germline, CDR1 is MNHEY, CDR2 SMNVEV (reference sequence). The V end was cut by 3 bases, the J end by 7 bases, with 7 bases between. The CDR3 runs 13 residues. Here the CDR3 reads CASSFVGNSPLHF. The CDR3, as DNA: TGTGCCAGCAGTTTTGTGGGGAATTCACCCCTCCACTTT.

This chain uses TRBV6-1 with TRBJ2-3, with 10 bases fitting TRBD1. V dropped 8 bases and J dropped 5; count of bases not matched to a gene: 7. The CDR3 has 14 amino acids. Germline V gives CDR1 MNHNS, CDR2 SASEGT. In DNA form, the CDR3 reads TGTGCCAGCTTTCCGGGACAGGGGCAAGATACGCAGTATTTT. Its protein product is CASFPGQGQDTQYF.

J is TRBJ1-2 and V is TRBV7-2; D perhaps matches TRBD1 (6 bases). The CDR3 is 13 amino acids. Germline CDR1 is SGHTA and CDR2 is FQGNSA. The ends were cut back, 2 bases at V and 7 bases at J, with 11 bases in the middle. The CDR3 bases are TGTGCCAGCAGCTTAAAGCAGGGGACTGGCTACACCTTC. It is translated as CASSLKQGTGYTF.

This chain connects TRBV7-2 to TRBJ2-1; no clear D. V was clipped by 5 bases and J by 0 bases, with 14 bases between them. Germline V gene sequence: CDR1 SGHTA, CDR2 FQGNSA. This CDR3 has 16 residues. CDR3 DNA sequence: TGTGCCAGCAGCCCAATTCGAACTGGCTCCTACAATGAGCAGTTCTTC. It encodes CASSPIRTGSYNEQFF. Based on the CDR3 plus reference TRBV7-2 and TRBJ2-1, the full variable domain is GAGVSQSPSNKVTEKGKDVELRCDPISGHTALYWYRQSLGQGLEFLIYFQGNSAPDKSGLPSDRFSAERTGGSVSTLTIQRTQQEDSAVYLCASSPIRTGSYNEQFFGPGTRLTVL.